One sample yielded the 8 T cell receptor beta chains listed below, sequenced in a study of cytomegalovirus exposure and HLA in healthy donors. PCR involved 60 Vbeta and 13 Jbeta primers. Some clones are missing from TCRdb's copy, which holds only in-frame ones; the method was immunoSEQ multiplex PCR. The clone table shows tens of thousands of clones, with the ten largest holding 6.2%. Input material: PBMCs. The receptors derive from a man under 40 in good health and CMV-seronegative.

The chain uses TRBV5-1 and TRBJ1-2, with D possibly TRBD1 on 5 matching bases. CDR3 length: 13 amino acids. Trimming shortened V by 4 bases and J by 8 bases, and 15 bases separated the two germline ends. The germline V gene encodes CDR1 SGHRS and CDR2 YFSETQ. The CDR3 region is CASSEPGGRGYTF. The CDR3 DNA follows: TGCGCCAGCAGCGAACCGGGGGGGAGAGGCTACACCTTC.

The rearrangement uses TRBV14 and TRBJ1-2; 9 nucleotides agree with TRBD1. CDR1 SGHDN and CDR2 FVKESK come from the germline V gene. The length of the CDR3 is 15 residues. J was trimmed by 4 bases and V by 1 base; bases with no gene match: 4. CDR3 loop: CASSQGQGVGYGYTF. The CDR3 coding sequence is TGTGCCAGCAGCCAAGGACAGGGGGTGGGCTATGGCTACACCTTC.

This chain uses TRBV15 with TRBJ2-3, with D maybe TRBD1 (5 bases). The CDR3 is 15 residues long. Germline V lookup: CDR1 LNHNV, CDR2 YYDKDF (reference sequence). Trimming cost V 2 bases and J 3 bases, with 12 bases left between them. This CDR3 is CATSRQGPRTDTQYF. The CDR3 bases are TGTGCCACCAGCAGACAGGGTCCGAGGACAGATACGCAGTATTTT.

The V and J genes are TRBV7-8 and TRBJ2-4; 9 bases are shared with TRBD1. The CDR3 sequence is 15 residues long. Per the germline V gene, CDR1 is SGHVS and CDR2 is FQNEAQ. V was clipped by 4 bases and J by 6 bases; unmatched bases: 7. The CDR3 coding sequence is TGTGCCAGCAGCTACTCCGGGACAGGGTTAAACATTCAGTACTTC. This sequence encodes CASSYSGTGLNIQYF.

The chain couples TRBV9 to TRBJ2-5; 7 bases are a match to TRBD1. The ends lost 5 bases at V and 3 bases at J; junction bases unmatched: 10. CDR3 length: 15 amino acids. Germline loops: CDR1 SGDLS, CDR2 YYNGEE. The CDR3 DNA is TGTGCCAGCAGTAAAAGGGACAGCCCAGAAGAGACCCAGTACTTC. Its protein is CASSKRDSPEETQYF.

The CDR3 protein is CASSFKPGQGWYEQYF. As DNA, the CDR3 is TGTGCCAGCAGCTTCAAACCCGGACAGGGGTGGTACGAGCAGTACTTC. V and J are TRBV5-6 and TRBJ2-7; TRBD1 matches at 9 bases. The germline gives CDR1 SGHDT, CDR2 YYEEEE. V trimming: 2 bases; J trimming: 4 bases; junction bases outside the gene matches: 10. CDR3 length: 16 residues. The full variable domain, rest sourced from reference TRBV5-6 and TRBJ2-7, is DAGVTQSPTHLIKTRGQQVTLRCSPKSGHDTVSWYQQALGQGPQFIFQYYEEEERQRGNFPDRFSGHQFPNYSSELNVNALLLGDSALYLCASSFKPGQGWYEQYFGPGTRLTVT.

The chain combines TRBV19 with TRBJ2-7, with 10 bases aligning to TRBD1. Germline CDR1 LNHDA, CDR2 SQIVND (reference sequence). Losses at the gene ends were 5 bases for V and 3 bases for J; bases not matched to a gene: 10. This CDR3 has 16 residues. Here the CDR3 reads CASSVTGTGEFYEQYF. In DNA form, the CDR3 reads TGTGCCAGTAGTGTGACCGGGACAGGGGAATTCTACGAGCAGTACTTC.

The chain is built from TRBV25-1 and TRBJ2-7, with 8 bases aligning to TRBD1. Germline CDR1 and CDR2: MGHDK and SYGVNS. V lost 5 bases, J lost 4 bases, and 4 bases stayed unmatched. The CDR3 covers 13 residues. The CDR3 here is CASSRQGRYEQYF. DNA of the CDR3: TGTGCCAGCAGTAGACAGGGGAGGTACGAGCAGTACTTC.